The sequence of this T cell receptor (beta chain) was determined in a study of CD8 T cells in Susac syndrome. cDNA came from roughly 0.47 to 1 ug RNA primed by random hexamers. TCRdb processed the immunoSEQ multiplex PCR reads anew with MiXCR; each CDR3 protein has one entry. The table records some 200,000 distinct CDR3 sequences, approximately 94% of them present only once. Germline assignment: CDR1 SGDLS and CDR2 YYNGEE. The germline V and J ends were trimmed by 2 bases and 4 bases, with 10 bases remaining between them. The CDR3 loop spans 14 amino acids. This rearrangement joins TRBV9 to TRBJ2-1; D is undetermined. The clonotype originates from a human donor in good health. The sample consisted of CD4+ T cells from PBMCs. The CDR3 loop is CASSVTTQYNEQFF. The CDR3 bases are TGTGCCAGCAGCGTTACTACTCAATACAATGAGCAGTTCTTC.